Each of the 14 T cell receptor beta chains below was sequenced from the same sample in a study of blood T cell repertoires in COVID-19. Sequencing was performed with immunoSEQ multiplex PCR; in TCRdb, only in-frame clones are kept and a portion is missing. The sample has 120,000 or so clones, about 74% seen once; the top ten hold 5.5%. Sequencing input: peripheral blood. Every receptor here comes from a man aged 55 to 70 with acute or convalescent COVID-19.

The V and J genes are TRBV13 and TRBJ2-7, with D perhaps TRBD1 (6 bases). Germline V gives CDR1 PRHDT, CDR2 FYEKMQ (reference sequence). The CDR3 length is 14 residues. Trimming took off 5 bases at V and 0 bases at J, with 11 bases between the two ends. The CDR3: CASSRGHNSYEQYF. CDR3 bases: TGTGCCAGCAGCAGGGGACACAACTCCTACGAGCAGTACTTC.

This sequence joins TRBV9 and TRBJ2-1; 15 bases map to TRBD2. The CDR3 consists of 18 residues. The germline V gene has CDR1 SGDLS and CDR2 YYNGEE. After removal of 0 bases from V and 5 bases from J, the junction contained 6 bases not matched to a gene. CDR3 DNA: TGTGCCAGCAGCGTAGGGACTAGCGGGGGGGCGGGACACAATGAGCAGTTCTTC. Protein: CASSVGTSGGAGHNEQFF.

This sequence joins TRBV4-2 and TRBJ1-2, with 8 bases that match TRBD1. Germline CDR1 LGHNA, CDR2 YNFKEQ. Unmatched junction bases numbered 9, after V lost 4 bases and J lost 2 bases. The CDR3 extends over 16 amino acids. The CDR3 reads CASSRWETGGNYGYTF. CDR3 DNA: TGTGCCAGCAGCCGCTGGGAAACAGGGGGGAACTATGGCTACACCTTC.

The V gene is TRBV7-9, the J gene TRBJ2-1; TRBD2 agrees at 11 bases. Germline V lookup: CDR1 SEHNR, CDR2 FQNEAQ (reference sequence). This CDR3 spans 15 amino acids. V lost 5 bases and J lost 5; bases outside the gene matches: 5. The CDR3 bases are TGTGCCAGCAGCCTACTAGCGGGAGACAACAATGAGCAGTTCTTC. Translating it yields CASSLLAGDNNEQFF.

The rearrangement links TRBV5-6 to TRBJ1-2; a possible D gene is TRBD1 (6 bases). The CDR3 has 14 amino acids. The germline V and J ends were trimmed by 4 bases and 4 bases, with 14 bases remaining between them. Germline V gene data show CDR1 as SGHDT and CDR2 as YYEEEE. Here the CDR3 reads CASSVGQSFYGYTF. The CDR3 DNA sequence: TGTGCCAGCAGCGTAGGACAGTCTTTCTATGGCTACACCTTC.

The chain recombines TRBV30 with TRBJ2-3; D is unclear. The CDR3 has 13 residues. Deletions cut 5 bases from V and 1 base from J, with 10 bases between. Per the germline V gene, CDR1 is GTSNPN and CDR2 is SVGIG (reference sequence). CDR3 bases: TGTGCCTGGGCGTCGTTCGGCACAGATACGCAGTATTTT. This sequence encodes CAWASFGTDTQYF.

This chain uses TRBV7-6 with TRBJ2-1; 13 nucleotides agree with TRBD2. Germline V gene lookup returns CDR1 SGHVS and CDR2 FNYEAQ. The CDR3 covers 15 residues. Trimming at V came to 1 base and at J to 7 bases, leaving 1 base not matched to a gene. As DNA, the CDR3 is TGTGCCAGCAGCTTAGGACTAGCGGGGGGTAATGAGCAGTTCTTC. It specifies CASSLGLAGGNEQFF.

The chain carries TRBV27 and TRBJ2-7; 7 positions agree with TRBD1. With 4 bases clipped from V and 6 bases from J, the junction kept 12 bases outside the gene matches. The germline V gene encodes CDR1 MNHEY and CDR2 SMNVEV (reference sequence). This CDR3 is built from 15 residues. The CDR3 DNA follows: TGTGCCAGCAGTTCCCGGCCGGGACAGTTGGCCGAGCAGTACTTC. As protein: CASSSRPGQLAEQYF.

V and J are TRBV10-2 and TRBJ1-5; unclear D gene. The germline V and J ends were trimmed by 3 bases and 1 base, with 10 bases remaining between them. From germline, CDR1 is WSHSY and CDR2 SAAADI. CDR3 length: 15 amino acids. CDR3 bases: TGCGCCAGCAGTGATGAGGGTTTAAGCAATCAGCCCCAGCATTTT. Its translation: CASSDEGLSNQPQHF.

In its sample, this clone was seen once. The chain employs TRBV6-6 and TRBJ1-4; 8 bases line up with TRBD1. The V gene end was trimmed by 6 bases and the J gene end by 2 bases; junction bases not matched to a gene: 5. CDR1 is MNHNY, CDR2 SVGAGI, per germline (reference sequence). This CDR3 region has 15 residues. CDR3 nucleotides: TGTGCCAGCAGCTTACAGGGGGTGACTAATGAAAAACTGTTTTTT. This translates into CASSLQGVTNEKLFF.

This clone was recorded a few times. The chain joins TRBV6-1 to TRBJ1-2; D is possibly TRBD1 (6 bases). CDR1 and CDR2 (germline): MNHNS, SASEGT. This CDR3 region has 13 residues. V was shortened by 3 bases and J by 2 bases, with 7 bases between the two germline ends. The CDR3: CASSERGNYGYTF. The CDR3 DNA is TGTGCCAGCAGTGAGAGGGGGAACTATGGCTACACCTTC.

The gene calls are TRBV10-3 and TRBJ1-5; 7 bases agree with TRBD1. The length of the CDR3 is 13 residues. Germline CDR1 and CDR2: ENHRY and SYGVKD. J was trimmed by 7 bases and V by 3 bases; bases with no gene match: 3. The CDR3 here is CAISDRGDQPQHF. In DNA, the CDR3 is TGTGCCATCAGTGACAGGGGGGACCAGCCCCAGCATTTT.

This chain uses TRBV7-3 with TRBJ2-2, with no clear D. With 1 base removed from V and 0 bases from J, the gap between germline ends came to 9 bases. The CDR3 is 16 amino acids. Germline V lookup: CDR1 SGHTA, CDR2 FQGTGA. The CDR3 is CASSLNTPANTGELFF. DNA of the CDR3: TGTGCCAGCAGCTTAAATACACCCGCGAACACCGGGGAGCTGTTTTTT.

Only one count was recorded for this clone. This sequence joins TRBV5-1 and TRBJ2-6; maybe TRBD1 (6 bases). The CDR3 is made up of 16 amino acids. The ends were cut back, 0 bases at V and 0 bases at J, with 7 bases in the middle. Germline assignment: CDR1 SGHRS and CDR2 YFSETQ. As DNA, the CDR3 is TGCGCCAGCAGCTTGGAAGGGGGCTCTGGGGCCAACGTCCTGACTTTC. This sequence encodes CASSLEGGSGANVLTF.